Presented here are 25 T cell receptor beta chains from one specimen sequenced in a study of blood T cell repertoires in COVID-19 (dated by TCRdb to about 2020). Libraries were built with the immunoSEQ multiplex PCR assay. TCRdb retrieved this table from immuneACCESS and kept in-frame rearrangements only. Not all clones are present; in checked studies, unresolved V genes account for under half, and no reason is known for the remainder. For this sample the table gives fewer than 500,000 clones, of which 80% to 90% were detected only once. In total, the top ten clones hold approximately 1.2% of the sample. Sequencing was done on a sample of PBMCs or T cells enriched from blood (not recorded which). These receptors all come from a man aged 30 to 45 who had recovered from COVID-19.

The chain combines TRBV10-3 with TRBJ2-7; the D gene is possibly TRBD1 (6 bases). Germline CDR1 and CDR2: ENHRY and SYGVKD. This CDR3 is built from 13 residues. Trimming took 5 bases from V and 1 from J, leaving 9 bases between them. The CDR3 sequence: CAISIQGSYEQYF. The DNA of the CDR3 is TGTGCCATCAGTATACAGGGTTCCTACGAGCAGTACTTC.

The rearrangement joins TRBV12-3 or TRBV12-4 to TRBJ2-7; 9 nucleotides match TRBD1. The length of the CDR3 is 12 residues. Losses at the gene ends were 5 bases for V and 6 bases for J; bases not matched to a gene: 2. The CDR3 protein is CASSTGGIEQYF. The CDR3 nucleotides read TGTGCCAGCAGTACAGGGGGCATCGAGCAGTACTTC.

The V and J genes are TRBV27 and TRBJ2-7; 10 nucleotides line up with TRBD2. V shed 4 bases, J shed 3 bases, and the junction held 0 bases outside the gene matches. CDR3 length: 13 amino acids. The germline gives CDR1 MNHEY, CDR2 SMNVEV (reference sequence). Here the CDR3 reads CASSWTSGYEQYF. CDR3 bases: TGTGCCAGCAGTTGGACTAGCGGCTACGAGCAGTACTTC.

The chain is built from TRBV5-4 and TRBJ2-7; 8 bases agree with TRBD2. There are 15 residues in the CDR3. The V gene's germline CDR1 is SGHNT and CDR2 YYREEE (reference sequence). The J segment lost 2 bases and the V segment lost 3 bases, leaving 7 bases of the junction unmatched. CDR3 sequence (DNA): TGTGCCAGCAGCTCGAAGCGGGAGCGTACCTACGAGCAGTACTTC. Amino acid sequence: CASSSKRERTYEQYF.

The rearrangement joins TRBV5-1 to TRBJ1-2; 9 bases match TRBD1. CDR1 is SGHRS, CDR2 YFSETQ, per germline. This CDR3 contains 18 residues. The J segment lost 4 bases and the V segment lost 6 bases, leaving 19 bases of the junction unmatched. The CDR3 is CASTPGQGISSAVYGYTF. CDR3 coding DNA: TGCGCCAGCACCCCGGGACAGGGAATATCTTCAGCGGTCTATGGCTACACCTTC.

This clone was counted once. The chain links TRBV28 to TRBJ2-7; 8 bases are shared with TRBD2. CDR1 is MDHEN, CDR2 SYDVKM, per germline. This CDR3 spans 14 amino acids. Trimming cost V 6 bases and J 9 bases; bases outside gene matches: 13. The CDR3 reads CASSPGTRVKGQYF. The CDR3 nucleotides are TGTGCCAGCAGCCCCGGGACTAGGGTGAAGGGGCAGTACTTC.

The rearrangement links TRBV12-3 or TRBV12-4 to TRBJ1-2; the D gene is possibly TRBD1 (6 bases). Trimming left V 3 bases short and J 8 bases short, with 13 bases between. This CDR3 contains 13 residues. The CDR3 sequence: CASSFGGKYGYTF. In DNA, the CDR3 is TGTGCCAGCAGTTTTGGGGGCAAATACGGCTACACCTTC.

The rearrangement joins TRBV3-1 (or the pseudogene TRBV3-2) to TRBJ1-5; D is possibly TRBD1 (5 bases). This CDR3 is built from 16 residues. Per germline, CDR1 LGHDT and CDR2 YNNKEL (reference sequence). Deletions cut 5 bases from V and 6 bases from J, with 20 bases between. The CDR3 loop is CASSLSSGVLPQPQHF. The CDR3 DNA sequence: TGTGCCAGCAGCTTGAGTTCGGGGGTCTTGCCTCAGCCCCAGCATTTT.

The chain has TRBV9 and TRBJ2-7, with D perhaps matching TRBD2 (6 bases). The germline gives CDR1 SGDLS, CDR2 YYNGEE. There are 14 residues in the CDR3. V gave up 3 bases and J gave up 6 bases, with 16 bases separating them. CDR3 sequence (DNA): TGTGCCAGCAGCGCGACGGGGGTGTTATCCGAGCAGTACTTC. Protein product: CASSATGVLSEQYF.

This sequence joins TRBV5-1 and TRBJ2-5; 7 bases fit TRBD2. The V gene end was trimmed by 4 bases and the J gene end by 1 base; junction bases not matched to a gene: 10. Per the germline V gene, CDR1 is SGHRS and CDR2 is YFSETQ. This CDR3 is built from 16 residues. As DNA, the CDR3 is TGCGCCAGCAGCCGATGGGCTAGCGGCCCCCAAGAGACCCAGTACTTC. Protein product: CASSRWASGPQETQYF.

The chain links TRBV19 to TRBJ2-6, with 10 positions matching TRBD1. Trimming took 5 bases from V and 1 from J; bases not matched to a gene: 8. Germline values: CDR1 LNHDA, CDR2 SQIVND (reference sequence). The CDR3 has 18 amino acids. CDR3 sequence reads: CASSPAGTGVSGANVLTF. In DNA form, the CDR3 reads TGTGCCAGTAGTCCAGCCGGGACAGGGGTGTCTGGGGCCAACGTCCTGACTTTC. Full variable domain (outside the CDR3, taken from reference TRBV19 and TRBJ2-6): DGGITQSPKYLFRKEGQNVTLSCEQNLNHDAMYWYRQDPGQGLRLIYYSQIVNDFQKGDIAEGYSVSREKKESFPLTVTSAQKNPTAFYLCASSPAGTGVSGANVLTFGAGSRLTVL.

This chain uses TRBV4-1 with TRBJ2-3, with D perhaps matching TRBD2 (6 bases). Per the germline V gene, CDR1 is MGHRA and CDR2 is YSYEKL. This CDR3 region has 15 residues. The V and J ends lost 7 bases and 2 bases respectively, with 16 bases between them. CDR3 sequence (DNA): TGCGCCAGCACCCAGAATCCTAGCGACACAGATACGCAGTATTTT. This sequence encodes CASTQNPSDTDTQYF.

This chain links TRBV11-3 with TRBJ2-7; D is uncertain. Trimming shortened V by 2 bases and J by 6 bases, and 11 bases separated the two germline ends. Germline lookup yields CDR1 SGHNT and CDR2 YENEEA. The CDR3 consists of 13 residues. CDR3 in amino acids: CASSLSQKSEQYF. CDR3 nucleotide sequence: TGTGCCAGCAGCTTATCCCAGAAATCCGAGCAGTACTTC.

The chain uses TRBV3-1 (or the pseudogene TRBV3-2) and TRBJ2-2; 13 nucleotides agree with TRBD2. Germline trimming cut 3 bases from V and 6 bases from J; bases unmatched to any gene: 16. CDR1 is LGHDT and CDR2 is YNNKEL in the germline V gene (reference sequence). CDR3 size: 20 residues. The CDR3 coding sequence is TGTGCCAGCAGCCACCCGGGCCCGGACCGGACTAGCGGGAGACCCGGGGAGCTGTTTTTT. It yields the protein CASSHPGPDRTSGRPGELFF.

The chain has TRBV6-6 and TRBJ1-2; 9 positions agree with TRBD1. Trimming removed 4 bases from V and 5 bases from J; junction bases left unmatched: 5. Germline CDR1 MNHNY, CDR2 SVGAGI (reference sequence). The CDR3 runs 14 residues. CDR3 in DNA: TGTGCCAGCAGTTCACAGGGGGCATTGTATGGCTACACCTTC. Protein product: CASSSQGALYGYTF.

The rearrangement joins TRBV4-2 to TRBJ1-4; TRBD1 might be the D (6 bases). Germline V gene data show CDR1 as LGHNA and CDR2 as YNFKEQ. The CDR3 spans 18 residues. Trimming cost V 0 bases and J 0 bases, with 14 bases left between them. This CDR3 reads CASSQDPAGESTNEKLFF. CDR3 DNA: TGTGCCAGCAGCCAAGATCCGGCAGGGGAGTCAACTAATGAAAAACTGTTTTTT.

On this clone: At one end, the junction sequence differs from germline, possibly due to a read error. The chain is built from TRBV7-7 and TRBJ2-2; no clear D gene. In germline, CDR1 is SSHAT, CDR2 FNYEAQ (reference sequence). The CDR3 runs 18 residues. This CDR3 reads CASSLISASRSGTGELFF. The CDR3 DNA reads as TGTGCTAGCAGCTTAATCTCCGCCTCTCGCTCGGGCACCGGGGAGCTGTTTTTT.

The J gene is TRBJ2-1, the V gene TRBV9; the match to TRBD2 covers 16 bases. This CDR3 contains 15 residues. The trim removed 4 bases at V and 7 bases at J, leaving 2 bases unmatched. Per the germline V gene, CDR1 is SGDLS and CDR2 is YYNGEE. The CDR3 DNA is TGTGCCAGCAGCAGGGGACTAGCGGGAGGGAATGAGCAGTTCTTC. As protein: CASSRGLAGGNEQFF.

The table lists this clone with a count of one. The chain has TRBV4-1 and TRBJ1-3; D gene uncertain. Germline lookup yields CDR1 MGHRA and CDR2 YSYEKL. CDR3 length equals 16 residues. V shed 0 bases and J shed 4 bases, with 13 bases lying between them. CDR3 DNA sequence: TGCGCCAGCAGCCAAGATGCGGAGGGTGGGGGAAACACCATATATTTT. Its protein product is CASSQDAEGGGNTIYF.

This chain joins TRBV9 and TRBJ2-1; TRBD2 matches 8 bases. The germline gives CDR1 SGDLS, CDR2 YYNGEE. The CDR3 loop spans 17 amino acids. V trimming: 3 bases; J trimming: 7 bases; junction bases outside the gene matches: 15. The CDR3 DNA reads TGTGCCAGCAGCGCGGGGGGGACTAGTCAAGTCGTAAATGAGCAGTTCTTC. The encoded protein is CASSAGGTSQVVNEQFF.

The chain couples TRBV30 to TRBJ2-3; no firm D call. This CDR3 comprises 13 residues. The V end was cut by 0 bases, the J end by 6 bases, with 10 bases between. Germline CDR1 GTSNPN, CDR2 SVGIG (reference sequence). CDR3 amino acids: CAWSVLGWDTQYF. In nucleotides, the CDR3 is TGTGCCTGGAGTGTACTGGGCTGGGATACGCAGTATTTT.

The CDR3 DNA sequence: TGCAGCGTTTCATTTACCGAGAATTCACCCCTCCACTTT. It translates to CSVSFTENSPLHF. The rearrangement links TRBV29-1 to TRBJ1-6, with D unresolved. Germline V gene data show CDR1 as SQVTM and CDR2 as ANQGSEA. The CDR3 contains 13 residues. V was clipped by 5 bases and J by 7 bases, with 12 bases between them.

V and J are TRBV25-1 and TRBJ2-5, with D perhaps matching TRBD1 (6 bases). V was clipped by 5 bases and J by 5 bases, with 15 bases between them. The CDR3 sequence is 14 residues long. Germline V lookup: CDR1 MGHDK, CDR2 SYGVNS. The CDR3 reads CASSYAQGVETQYF. CDR3 bases: TGTGCCAGCAGTTACGCACAGGGTGTGGAGACCCAGTACTTC.

The J gene is TRBJ2-1, the V gene TRBV6-5; D possibly corresponds to TRBD1 (6 bases). V was trimmed by 8 bases and J by 2 bases, leaving 16 bases between them. Germline V CDR1 and CDR2: MNHEY, SVGAGI. There are 15 residues in the CDR3. Here the CDR3 reads CASADSGDTYNEQFF. The DNA for the CDR3 is TGTGCCAGCGCCGACTCAGGGGACACCTACAATGAGCAGTTCTTC.

This chain links TRBV28 with TRBJ1-2; D is unclear. The V end was cut by 8 bases, the J end by 7 bases, with 14 bases between. The CDR3 spans 12 residues. Germline V gene sequence: CDR1 MDHEN, CDR2 SYDVKM. The CDR3 region has the DNA TGTGCCAGCGGCCCGTACCTTTCTGGCTACACCTTC. Translation gives CASGPYLSGYTF.